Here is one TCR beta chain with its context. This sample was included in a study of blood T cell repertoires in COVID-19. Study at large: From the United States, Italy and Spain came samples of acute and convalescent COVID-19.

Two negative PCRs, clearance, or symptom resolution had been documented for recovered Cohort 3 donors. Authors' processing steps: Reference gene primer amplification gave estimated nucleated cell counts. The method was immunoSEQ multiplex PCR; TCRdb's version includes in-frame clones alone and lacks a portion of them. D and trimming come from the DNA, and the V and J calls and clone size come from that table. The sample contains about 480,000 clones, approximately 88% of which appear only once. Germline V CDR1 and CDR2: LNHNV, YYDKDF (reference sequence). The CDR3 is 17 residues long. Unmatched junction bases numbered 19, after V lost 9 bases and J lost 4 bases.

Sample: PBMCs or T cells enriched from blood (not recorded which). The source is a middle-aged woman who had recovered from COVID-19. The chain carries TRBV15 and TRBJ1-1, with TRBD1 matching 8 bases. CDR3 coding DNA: TGTGCCACTTTTGGGCGGAGGCCAGGGGGCAAGAGCACTGAAGCTTTCTTT. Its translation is CATFGRRPGGKSTEAFF.